This TCR beta chain came from a study of blood T cell repertoires in COVID-19. Study-wide background: Samples representing acute and convalescent COVID-19 were sourced from the United States, Italy and Spain.

Germline CDR1 reads LNHDA; CDR2 reads SQIVND (reference sequence). The ends were cut back, 4 bases at V and 3 bases at J, with 15 bases in the middle. CDR3 length: 15 residues. Generated by immunoSEQ multiplex PCR, the TCRdb table keeps only in-frame clones and is missing some. The sample has roughly 320,000 clones, 85% to 95% seen once; the top ten hold around 3.9%. The rearrangement uses TRBV19 and TRBJ1-1, with D unclear. Sequencing was performed on PBMCs or T cells enriched from blood (not recorded which). The receptor comes from a woman aged 25 to 39 who had been exposed to COVID-19. Written as DNA, the CDR3 is TGTGCCAGTAGTAAAGAGGTGACGGCGGACACTGAAGCTTTCTTT. It is translated as CASSKEVTADTEAFF. The full variable domain, with the rest looked up from reference TRBV19 and TRBJ1-1, is DGGITQSPKYLFRKEGQNVTLSCEQNLNHDAMYWYRQDPGQGLRLIYYSQIVNDFQKGDIAEGYSVSREKKESFPLTVTSAQKNPTAFYLCASSKEVTADTEAFFGQGTRLTVV.